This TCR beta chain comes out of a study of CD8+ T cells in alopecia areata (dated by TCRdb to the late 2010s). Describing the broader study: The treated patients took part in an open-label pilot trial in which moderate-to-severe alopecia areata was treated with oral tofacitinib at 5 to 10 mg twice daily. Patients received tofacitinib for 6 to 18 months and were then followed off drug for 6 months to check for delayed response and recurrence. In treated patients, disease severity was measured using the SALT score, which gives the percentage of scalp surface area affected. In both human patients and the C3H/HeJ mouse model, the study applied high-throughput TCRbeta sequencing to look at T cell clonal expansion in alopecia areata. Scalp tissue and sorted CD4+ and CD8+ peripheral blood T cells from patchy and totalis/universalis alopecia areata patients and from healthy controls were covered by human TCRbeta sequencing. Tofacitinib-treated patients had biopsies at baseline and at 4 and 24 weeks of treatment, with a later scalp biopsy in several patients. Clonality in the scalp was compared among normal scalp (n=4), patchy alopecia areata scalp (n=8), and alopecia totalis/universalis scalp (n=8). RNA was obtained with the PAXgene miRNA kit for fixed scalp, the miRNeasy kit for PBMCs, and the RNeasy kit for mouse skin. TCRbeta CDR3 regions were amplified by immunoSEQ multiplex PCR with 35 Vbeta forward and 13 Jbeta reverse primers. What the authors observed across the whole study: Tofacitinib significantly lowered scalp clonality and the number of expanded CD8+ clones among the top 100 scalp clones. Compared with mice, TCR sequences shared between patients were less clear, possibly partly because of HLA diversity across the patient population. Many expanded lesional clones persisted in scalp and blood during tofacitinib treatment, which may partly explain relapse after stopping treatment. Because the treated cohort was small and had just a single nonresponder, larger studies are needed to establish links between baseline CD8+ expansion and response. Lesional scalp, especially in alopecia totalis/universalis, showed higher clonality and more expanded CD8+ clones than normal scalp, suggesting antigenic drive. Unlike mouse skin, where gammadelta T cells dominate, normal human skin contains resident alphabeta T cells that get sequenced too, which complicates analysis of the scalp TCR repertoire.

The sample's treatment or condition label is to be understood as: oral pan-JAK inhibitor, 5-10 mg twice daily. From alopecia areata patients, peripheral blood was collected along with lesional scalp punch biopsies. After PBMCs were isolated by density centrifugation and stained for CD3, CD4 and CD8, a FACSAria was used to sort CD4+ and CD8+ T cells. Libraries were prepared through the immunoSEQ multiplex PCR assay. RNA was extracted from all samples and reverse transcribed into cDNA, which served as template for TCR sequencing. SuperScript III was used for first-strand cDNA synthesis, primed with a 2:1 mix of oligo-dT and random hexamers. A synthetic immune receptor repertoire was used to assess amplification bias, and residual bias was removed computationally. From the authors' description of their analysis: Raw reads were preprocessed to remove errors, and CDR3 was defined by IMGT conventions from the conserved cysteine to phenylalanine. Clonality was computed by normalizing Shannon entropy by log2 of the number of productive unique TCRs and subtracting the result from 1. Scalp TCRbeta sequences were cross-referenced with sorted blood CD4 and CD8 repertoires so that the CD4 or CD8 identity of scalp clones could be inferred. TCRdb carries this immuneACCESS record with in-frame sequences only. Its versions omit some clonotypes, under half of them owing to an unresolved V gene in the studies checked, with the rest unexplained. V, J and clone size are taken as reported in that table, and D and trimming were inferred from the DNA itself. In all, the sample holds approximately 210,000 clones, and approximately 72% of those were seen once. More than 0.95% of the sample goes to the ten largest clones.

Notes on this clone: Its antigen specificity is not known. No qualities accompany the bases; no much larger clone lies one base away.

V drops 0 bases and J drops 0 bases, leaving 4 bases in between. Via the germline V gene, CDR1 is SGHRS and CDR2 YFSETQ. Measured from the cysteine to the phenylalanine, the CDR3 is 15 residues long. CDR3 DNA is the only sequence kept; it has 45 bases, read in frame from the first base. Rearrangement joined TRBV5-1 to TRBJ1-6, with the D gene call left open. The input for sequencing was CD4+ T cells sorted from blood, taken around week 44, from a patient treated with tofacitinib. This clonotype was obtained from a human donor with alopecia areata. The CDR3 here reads CASSLDSSYNSPLHF. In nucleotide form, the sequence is TGCGCCAGCAGCTTGGACAGCTCCTATAATTCACCCCTCCACTTT.